The 5 T cell receptor beta chains presented below share a single source sample, sequenced in a study of T cell repertoires in ileal Crohn's disease. Profiling relied on immunoSEQ multiplex PCR, and the TCRdb table lists in-frame clones only, not all of them. The profile shows about 16,000 clones, roughly 91% of them singletons. Material: ileal tissue. These receptors were collected from an adult with Crohn's disease.

V gene TRBV29-1 combines with J gene TRBJ1-2, with D maybe TRBD1 (5 bases). CDR3 length: 15 amino acids. Germline lookup yields CDR1 SQVTM and CDR2 ANQGSEA. V lost 0 bases to trimming and J lost 4 bases, with 15 bases between them. The CDR3 DNA reads as TGCAGCGTTGAAGATCCGGGGGTCGGATTCTATGGCTACACCTTC. It specifies CSVEDPGVGFYGYTF.

The chain is built from TRBV9 and TRBJ1-4; the match to TRBD1 covers 7 bases. Germline assignment: CDR1 SGDLS and CDR2 YYNGEE. Trimming removed 2 bases from V and 4 bases from J; junction bases left unmatched: 8. This CDR3 has 16 amino acids. The CDR3 coding sequence is TGTGCCAGCAGCGTTACGACCGGGACAGTTAATGAAAAACTGTTTTTT. Translated, it gives CASSVTTGTVNEKLFF.

The chain recombines TRBV9 with TRBJ1-2; D perhaps matches TRBD1 (6 bases). This CDR3 is built from 14 residues. Germline CDR1 reads SGDLS; CDR2 reads YYNGEE. The V end lost 0 bases, the J end lost 5 bases, and 11 bases lay between the germline ends. This CDR3 is CASSVVGGGYGYTF. The CDR3 nucleotides read TGTGCCAGCAGCGTAGTTGGGGGCGGGTATGGCTACACCTTC.

The chain carries TRBV10-3 and TRBJ1-2; TRBD1 aligns across 9 bases. Per germline, CDR1 ENHRY and CDR2 SYGVKD. Unmatched junction bases numbered 9, after V lost 4 bases and J lost 6 bases. CDR3 length equals 15 residues. DNA of the CDR3: TGTGCCATCAGTGGACCGGGACAGGGTCCCGATGGCTACACCTTC. Translation: CAISGPGQGPDGYTF.

This clone was seen a single time. The J gene is TRBJ2-7, the V gene TRBV6-6; 7 nucleotides line up with TRBD1. The CDR3 is made up of 12 amino acids. After removal of 4 bases from V and 4 bases from J, the junction contained 1 base not matched to a gene. Germline CDR1 is MNHNY and CDR2 is SVGAGI (reference sequence). The CDR3 DNA reads as TGTGCCAGCAGTTTCAGGGGGTACGAGCAGTACTTC. Its translation is CASSFRGYEQYF.